Shown below are 14 T cell receptor beta chains from a single sample sequenced in a study of shared clonotypes between healthy human individuals. Repertoires were generated with immunoSEQ multiplex PCR, while TCRdb's copy carries only in-frame clones and drops some. This sample carries roughly 2,500,000 clones, roughly 93% of them seen once, and the ten largest clones take about 0.38%. Material for sequencing was naive CD4+ T cells from PBMCs. Subset described: CD45RA+ positively selected. These receptors originate from a man between 18 and 35 years old in good health. Some clones in this sample may be carry-over from other donors' samples.

The V and J genes are TRBV5-1 and TRBJ2-7; possibly TRBD1 for D (5 bases). Looked up from germline, CDR1 is SGHRS and CDR2 is YFSETQ. This CDR3 spans 15 amino acids. Trimming pared 4 bases from V and 6 bases from J, leaving 20 bases between. The CDR3 coding sequence is TGCGCCAGCAGCCGAACCACCCAAGGAAGGGGCGAGCAGTACTTC. Its translation is CASSRTTQGRGEQYF. Drawing the rest from reference TRBV5-1 and TRBJ2-7, the complete variable domain is KAGVTQTPRYLIKTRGQQVTLSCSPISGHRSVSWYQQTPGQGLQFLFEYFSETQRNKGNFPGRFSGRQFSNSRSEMNVSTLELGDSALYLCASSRTTQGRGEQYFGPGTRLTVT.

The V gene is TRBV4-3, the J gene TRBJ2-3; D remains ambiguous. Germline-derived CDR1 and CDR2 are LGHNA and YSLEER. Trimming took off 0 bases at V and 0 bases at J, with 13 bases between the two ends. The CDR3 totals 17 residues. CDR3 amino acids: CASSQDLAPASTDTQYF. CDR3 in DNA: TGCGCCAGCAGCCAAGACCTGGCCCCAGCTAGCACAGATACGCAGTATTTT.

This clone turned up a few times. Other DNA sequences in the sample encode the same CDR3. This chain uses TRBV19 with TRBJ2-1, with a possible D match to TRBD1 (6 bases). Germline V gene lookup returns CDR1 LNHDA and CDR2 SQIVND (reference sequence). Trimming removed 8 bases from V and 4 bases from J, with 12 bases in between. This CDR3 region has 13 residues. CDR3 DNA: TGTGCCAGTGGTCGAGACAGGTACAATGAGCAGTTCTTC. This translates into CASGRDRYNEQFF.

For this clone: The same CDR3 is also encoded by other DNA sequences in this sample. The genes are TRBV9 and TRBJ2-1; TRBD2 might be the D (6 bases). Trimming removed 3 bases from V and 2 bases from J, with 6 bases in between. The CDR3 is 13 amino acids. From germline, CDR1 is SGDLS and CDR2 YYNGEE. The CDR3 here is CASSGGAYNEQFF. For the CDR3, the DNA is TGTGCCAGCAGCGGGGGGGCCTACAATGAGCAGTTCTTC.

This clone was observed once. The chain employs TRBV28 and TRBJ2-1; the D is unclear. The CDR3 totals 13 residues. Germline values: CDR1 MDHEN, CDR2 SYDVKM. Trimming took 6 bases from V and 8 from J, leaving 14 bases between them. CDR3 coding DNA: TGTGCCAGCAGAGAAGGAACTTCATATGAGCAGTTCTTC. Its translation: CASREGTSYEQFF.

The gene calls are TRBV29-1 and TRBJ2-1; 7 bases match TRBD1. Losses at the gene ends were 6 bases for V and 9 bases for J; bases not matched to a gene: 11. The CDR3 is made up of 13 amino acids. The germline V gene encodes CDR1 SQVTM and CDR2 ANQGSEA. The CDR3 loop is CSVAQDRVSEQFF. CDR3 DNA sequence: TGCAGCGTCGCCCAAGACAGGGTCTCTGAGCAGTTCTTC.

This clone appeared once. The chain recombines TRBV5-5 with TRBJ1-3; D possibly corresponds to TRBD1 (5 bases). Trimming cost V 4 bases and J 0 bases, with 8 bases left between them. There are 14 residues in the CDR3. Germline CDR1 reads SGHKS; CDR2 reads YYEKEE (reference sequence). The CDR3 protein is CASSDSRSGNTIYF. The CDR3 DNA follows: TGTGCCAGCAGCGACAGCCGCTCTGGAAACACCATATATTTT.

Points on this clone: Other DNA variants within this sample encode the same CDR3. V is TRBV6-5 and J is TRBJ1-1; no firm D call. V gave up 0 bases and J gave up 1 base, with 9 bases separating them. The CDR3 is 15 amino acids. CDR1 and CDR2 from the germline V gene are MNHEY and SVGAGI. The CDR3 region has the DNA TGTGCCAGCAGTTACTCAGGGCGAACGAACACTGAAGCTTTCTTT. Translation gives CASSYSGRTNTEAFF.

This clone was seen a few times. This specimen includes other DNA sequences encoding the same CDR3. This chain joins TRBV7-9 and TRBJ1-3, with a tentative D call TRBD1 (5 bases). Trimming shortened V by 1 base and J by 5 bases, and 9 bases separated the two germline ends. This CDR3 is built from 14 residues. CDR1 is SEHNR and CDR2 is FQNEAQ in the germline V gene (reference sequence). For the CDR3, the DNA is TGTGCCAGCAGCTTAGGGGGCCCGAGAAACACCATATATTTT. This sequence encodes CASSLGGPRNTIYF.

V is TRBV7-3 and J is TRBJ2-7, with 7 bases that match TRBD1. The germline CDR1 and CDR2 sequences are SGHTA and FQGTGA. The J segment lost 6 bases and the V segment lost 5 bases, leaving 13 bases of the junction unmatched. The CDR3 runs to 15 residues. The CDR3 here is CASSPEPGQWSEQYF. As DNA, the CDR3 is TGTGCCAGCAGCCCAGAACCGGGACAGTGGAGCGAGCAGTACTTC.

The gene calls are TRBV7-2 and TRBJ2-7, with D hard to call. Trimming removed 1 base from V and 1 base from J, with 11 bases in between. CDR1 SGHTA and CDR2 FQGNSA come from the germline V gene. The CDR3 consists of 15 residues. In DNA form, the CDR3 reads TGTGCCAGCAGCTTAGGGGCAGGAGAATCCTACGAGCAGTACTTC. It specifies CASSLGAGESYEQYF. Complete variable domain (other parts from reference TRBV7-2 and TRBJ2-7): GAGVSQSPSNKVTEKGKDVELRCDPISGHTALYWYRQSLGQGLEFLIYFQGNSAPDKSGLPSDRFSAERTGGSVSTLTIQRTQQEDSAVYLCASSLGAGESYEQYFGPGTRLTVT.

CDR3 amino acids: CASSLPSGYEQYF. CDR3 bases: TGTGCCAGCAGCTTGCCCTCGGGCTACGAGCAGTACTTC. The chain links TRBV5-6 to TRBJ2-7; unclear D gene. The germline V and J ends were trimmed by 1 base and 3 bases, with 8 bases remaining between them. CDR1 is SGHDT and CDR2 is YYEEEE in the germline V gene. The CDR3 is 13 residues long.

In DNA, the CDR3 is TGTGCCAGCAGCTCAGGCCAGCAGGGATATGGCTACACCTTC. Its protein product is CASSSGQQGYGYTF. The rearrangement links TRBV2 to TRBJ1-2, with D tentatively TRBD1 (5 bases). Trimming pared 6 bases from V and 5 bases from J, leaving 16 bases between. Germline-derived CDR1 and CDR2 are SNHLY and FYNNEI. The CDR3 runs 14 residues.

In DNA, the CDR3 is TGTGCCAGCAGGCCCTCTACAGGGGCCCTCACAGATACGCAGTATTTT. As protein: CASRPSTGALTDTQYF. The chain employs TRBV2 and TRBJ2-3, with 7 bases that match TRBD1. Germline assignment: CDR1 SNHLY and CDR2 FYNNEI. V lost 6 bases and J lost 2; bases outside the gene matches: 11. This CDR3 comprises 16 residues.